The entry below describes one TCR beta chain. Its antigen is unknown. Since the CDR3 does not end with the conserved phenylalanine or tryptophan, this likely comes from a read error. No cell sorting was done before RNA was extracted from the tissue. The data were taken from a study of tumor and adjacent non-tumor tissue in lung cancer. Turning to the study itself: Patients comprised roughly 12 adenocarcinoma, 2 squamous cell carcinoma and 1 small cell lung cancer. Patients were aged roughly 30 to 76, roughly 9 men and roughly five women, stage I to III.

TCRbeta libraries were built with three rounds of nested PCR, modified from ARM-PCR. TCRdb re-called the multiplex PCR reads through MiXCR, storing one row per CDR3 protein. The sample lists about 120,000 distinct CDR3 sequences, roughly 67% occurring once. The length of the CDR3 is 16 residues. The germline V and J ends were trimmed by 4 bases and 2 bases, with 17 bases remaining between them. Study outcomes and limitations: Higher tumor TCR diversity was associated with shorter survival. TCR diversity was significantly greater in tumor than normal lung tissue.

The chain has TRBV12-3 or TRBV12-4 and TRBJ1-1, with D possibly matching TRBD1 (5 bases). Specimen: lung tumor tissue. This sequence was found in a man aged 25-40 years with non-small cell lung cancer. CDR3 protein: CASSSPLRGRNTEAFS. Here the CDR3 DNA reads TGTGCCAGCAGTTCCCCCCTGAGGGGCCGAAACACTGAAGCTTTCTCT.